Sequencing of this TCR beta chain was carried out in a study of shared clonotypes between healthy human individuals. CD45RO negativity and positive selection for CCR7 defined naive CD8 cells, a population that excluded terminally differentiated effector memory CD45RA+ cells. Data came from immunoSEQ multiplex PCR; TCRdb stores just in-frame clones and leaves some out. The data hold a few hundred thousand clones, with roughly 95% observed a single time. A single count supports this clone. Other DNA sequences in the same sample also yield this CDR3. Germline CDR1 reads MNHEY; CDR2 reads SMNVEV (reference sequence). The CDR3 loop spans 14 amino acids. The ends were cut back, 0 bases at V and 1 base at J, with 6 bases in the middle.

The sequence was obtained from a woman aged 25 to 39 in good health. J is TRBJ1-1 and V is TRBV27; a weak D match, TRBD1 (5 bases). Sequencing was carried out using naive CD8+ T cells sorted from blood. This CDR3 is CASSLSQGNTEAFF. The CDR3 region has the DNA TGTGCCAGCAGTTTATCCCAGGGGAACACTGAAGCTTTCTTT.